These T cell receptor beta chains were read from a single sample in a study of human T cells and chemical hapten exposure. Each CDR3 protein gets one entry after TCRdb re-called the RACE reads with MiXCR. This table holds roughly 180,000 distinct CDR3 sequences, approximately 20% found once. Sequences were derived from whole blood, sampled in connection with sensitization to the hapten diphenylcyclopropenone (DPC). The receptors derive from a woman aged 45 to 65 with alopecia areata. Some clones in this sample may be carry-over from other donors' samples. CDR3s include the opening cysteine and the closing phenylalanine or tryptophan. A D gene is named only where the DNA matches it firmly. Rows give clone size only sometimes, using once, few, many, or a class for an expanded clone.

D gene: -
clone size: few
V gene: TRBV12-3/TRBV12-4
J gene: TRBJ1-4
CDR3 protein: CASRQGNTNEKLFF
CDR3 DNA: TGTGCCAGCAGGCAGGGAAACACTAATGAAAAACTGTTTTTT

D gene: -
clone size: -
V gene: TRBV11-2
J gene: TRBJ2-5
CDR3 protein: CASSLSDSHQETQYF
CDR3 DNA: TGTGCCAGCAGTCTCTCGGACAGCCACCAAGAGACCCAGTACTTC

D gene: -
clone size: -
V gene: TRBV9
J gene: TRBJ1-1
CDR3 protein: CASSVAGLNTEAFF
CDR3 DNA: TGTGCCAGCAGCGTAGCTGGGTTGAACACTGAAGCTTTCTTT

D gene: -
clone size: few
V gene: TRBV15
J gene: TRBJ1-3
CDR3 protein: CATSSKTGLLSGNTIYF
CDR3 DNA: TGTGCCACCAGCAGCAAGACAGGACTACTCTCTGGAAACACCATATATTTT

D gene: TRBD2
clone size: -
V gene: TRBV27
J gene: TRBJ2-1
CDR3 protein: CASSSTTPWSGSYNEQFF
CDR3 DNA: TGTGCCAGCAGTTCCACGACCCCCTGGAGCGGGAGTTACAATGAGCAGTTCTTC

D gene: -
clone size: few
V gene: TRBV3-1
J gene: TRBJ2-5
CDR3 protein: CASSRTLTETQYF
CDR3 DNA: TGTGCCAGCAGCCGAACCCTAACGGAGACCCAGTACTTC

D gene: TRBD1
clone size: -
V gene: TRBV11-3
J gene: TRBJ2-2
CDR3 protein: CASSRGQGVTGELFF
CDR3 DNA: TGTGCCAGCAGCCGCGGACAGGGGGTAACCGGGGAGCTGTTTTTT

D gene: TRBD1
clone size: -
V gene: TRBV30
J gene: TRBJ1-1
CDR3 protein: CAWSDTGTVYSFEAFF
CDR3 DNA: TGTGCCTGGAGCGATACCGGGACAGTATATTCATTTGAAGCTTTCTTT

D gene: TRBD2
clone size: -
V gene: TRBV24-1
J gene: TRBJ2-1
CDR3 protein: CATSDPLAGDPEANNEQFF
CDR3 DNA: TGTGCCACCAGTGATCCACTAGCGGGAGATCCCGAGGCTAACAATGAGCAGTTCTTC

D gene: TRBD2
clone size: few
V gene: TRBV5-1
J gene: TRBJ2-5
CDR3 protein: CASSFSGVAPQETQYF
CDR3 DNA: TGCGCCAGCAGCTTTAGCGGGGTGGCCCCTCAAGAGACCCAGTACTTC

D gene: -
clone size: few
V gene: TRBV3-1
J gene: TRBJ1-2
CDR3 protein: CASTPGFFNYGYTF
CDR3 DNA: TGTGCCAGCACGCCGGGGTTTTTTAACTATGGCTACACCTTC

D gene: -
clone size: few
V gene: TRBV20-1
J gene: TRBJ1-5
CDR3 protein: CSARVAVNQPQHF
CDR3 DNA: TGCAGTGCTAGGGTGGCAGTGAATCAGCCCCAGCATTTT

D gene: -
clone size: few
V gene: TRBV2
J gene: TRBJ2-2
CDR3 protein: CASSPLATNTGELFF
CDR3 DNA: TGTGCCAGCAGCCCTCTAGCGACCAACACCGGGGAGCTGTTTTTT

D gene: TRBD2
clone size: few
V gene: TRBV5-1
J gene: TRBJ2-1
CDR3 protein: CASSLDSSGRTLDNEQFF
CDR3 DNA: TGCGCCAGCAGCTTGGATTCTAGCGGGCGCACCCTGGACAATGAGCAGTTCTTC

D gene: TRBD2
clone size: -
V gene: TRBV4-1
J gene: TRBJ2-7
CDR3 protein: CASSQVGREAYEQYF
CDR3 DNA: TGCGCCAGCAGCCAAGTCGGGCGGGAGGCCTACGAGCAGTACTTC

D gene: -
clone size: few
V gene: TRBV7-2
J gene: TRBJ2-3
CDR3 protein: CASSPGTFTDTQYF
CDR3 DNA: TGTGCCAGCAGCCCCGGGACCTTCACAGATACGCAGTATTTT

D gene: TRBD2
clone size: few
V gene: TRBV7-9
J gene: TRBJ2-3
CDR3 protein: CASSQLAGEADTQYF
CDR3 DNA: TGTGCCAGCAGCCAACTAGCGGGAGAAGCAGATACGCAGTATTTT

D gene: -
clone size: few
V gene: TRBV18
J gene: TRBJ2-2
CDR3 protein: CASSPRSGELFF
CDR3 DNA: TGTGCCAGCTCACCACGGTCCGGGGAGCTGTTTTTT

D gene: -
clone size: many
V gene: TRBV15
J gene: TRBJ1-2
CDR3 protein: CATSRETTGYGYTF
CDR3 DNA: TGTGCCACCAGCAGAGAGACGACAGGCTATGGCTACACCTTC

D gene: TRBD1
clone size: -
V gene: TRBV12-3/TRBV12-4
J gene: TRBJ1-2
CDR3 protein: CASSLANRDRDGYTF
CDR3 DNA: TGTGCCAGCAGTTTAGCGAACCGGGACAGGGATGGCTACACCTTC

D gene: TRBD1
clone size: many
V gene: TRBV20-1
J gene: TRBJ2-2
CDR3 protein: CSAGTANTGELFF
CDR3 DNA: TGCAGTGCAGGGACAGCGAACACCGGGGAGCTGTTTTTT

D gene: TRBD2
clone size: -
V gene: TRBV18
J gene: TRBJ2-5
CDR3 protein: CASSRSGSGETQYF
CDR3 DNA: TGTGCCAGCTCCCGCAGCGGGAGTGGAGAGACCCAGTACTTC

D gene: TRBD1
clone size: few
V gene: TRBV9
J gene: TRBJ2-3
CDR3 protein: CASSTTGVEDTQYF
CDR3 DNA: TGTGCCAGCAGCACGACAGGGGTTGAAGATACGCAGTATTTT

D gene: -
clone size: few
V gene: TRBV12-3/TRBV12-4
J gene: TRBJ1-4
CDR3 protein: CASRPGSTNEKLFF
CDR3 DNA: TGTGCCAGCAGACCGGGATCAACTAATGAAAAACTGTTTTTT

D gene: -
clone size: few
V gene: TRBV10-3
J gene: TRBJ2-3
CDR3 protein: CAISESWTAEFDTQYF
CDR3 DNA: TGTGCCATCAGTGAGTCTTGGACGGCAGAGTTCGATACGCAGTATTTT

D gene: TRBD2
clone size: few
V gene: TRBV20-1
J gene: TRBJ2-3
CDR3 protein: CSARGVGSGRADTQYF
CDR3 DNA: TGCAGTGCTAGAGGGGTCGGTAGCGGGAGGGCAGATACGCAGTATTTT

D gene: TRBD2
clone size: -
V gene: TRBV3-1
J gene: TRBJ2-2
CDR3 protein: CASSLYRGGDRTGELFF
CDR3 DNA: TGTGCCAGCAGCCTCTACCGGGGGGGAGATCGGACCGGGGAGCTGTTTTTT

D gene: TRBD1
clone size: few
V gene: TRBV12-3/TRBV12-4
J gene: TRBJ2-2
CDR3 protein: CASSLTGVSGELFF
CDR3 DNA: TGTGCCAGCAGCCTGACAGGGGTCAGCGGGGAGCTGTTTTTT

D gene: -
clone size: -
V gene: TRBV10-3
J gene: TRBJ2-1
CDR3 protein: CAILAEEDYNEQFF
CDR3 DNA: TGTGCCATCCTCGCGGAGGAAGACTACAATGAGCAGTTCTTC

D gene: -
clone size: -
V gene: TRBV7-9
J gene: TRBJ2-1
CDR3 protein: CASSPWTAHSYNEQFF
CDR3 DNA: TGTGCCAGCAGCCCGTGGACAGCCCACTCCTACAATGAGCAGTTCTTC

D gene: -
clone size: -
V gene: TRBV3-1
J gene: TRBJ2-5
CDR3 protein: CASSQDLTDKTQYF
CDR3 DNA: TGTGCCAGCAGCCAAGATTTGACGGACAAGACCCAGTACTTC

D gene: TRBD2
clone size: -
V gene: TRBV2
J gene: TRBJ2-7
CDR3 protein: CASSTSGTEQYF
CDR3 DNA: TGTGCCAGCAGTACCAGCGGGACCGAGCAGTACTTC

D gene: -
clone size: few
V gene: TRBV29-1
J gene: TRBJ2-7
CDR3 protein: CSVALLYEQYF
CDR3 DNA: TGCAGCGTTGCCCTACTATACGAGCAGTACTTC

D gene: -
clone size: -
V gene: TRBV3-1
J gene: TRBJ1-5
CDR3 protein: CASSQSPGGSQPQHF
CDR3 DNA: TGTGCCAGCAGCCAAAGTCCAGGAGGTAGCCAGCCCCAGCATTTT

D gene: -
clone size: few
V gene: TRBV20-1
J gene: TRBJ2-7
CDR3 protein: CSAEGQLEETYEQYF
CDR3 DNA: TGCAGTGCCGAGGGTCAGCTCGAAGAGACCTACGAGCAGTACTTC

D gene: -
clone size: -
V gene: TRBV3-1
J gene: TRBJ2-3
CDR3 protein: CASSQDLTATDTQYF
CDR3 DNA: TGTGCCAGCAGCCAAGATCTGACAGCTACAGATACGCAGTATTTT

D gene: -
clone size: few
V gene: TRBV11-2
J gene: TRBJ1-5
CDR3 protein: CASSFCRDSNQPQHF
CDR3 DNA: TGTGCCAGCAGCTTTTGTCGAGATAGCAATCAGCCCCAGCATTTT

D gene: -
clone size: many
V gene: TRBV5-1
J gene: TRBJ1-1
CDR3 protein: CASSRTVHTEAFF
CDR3 DNA: TGCGCCAGCAGCCGGACAGTCCACACTGAAGCTTTCTTT